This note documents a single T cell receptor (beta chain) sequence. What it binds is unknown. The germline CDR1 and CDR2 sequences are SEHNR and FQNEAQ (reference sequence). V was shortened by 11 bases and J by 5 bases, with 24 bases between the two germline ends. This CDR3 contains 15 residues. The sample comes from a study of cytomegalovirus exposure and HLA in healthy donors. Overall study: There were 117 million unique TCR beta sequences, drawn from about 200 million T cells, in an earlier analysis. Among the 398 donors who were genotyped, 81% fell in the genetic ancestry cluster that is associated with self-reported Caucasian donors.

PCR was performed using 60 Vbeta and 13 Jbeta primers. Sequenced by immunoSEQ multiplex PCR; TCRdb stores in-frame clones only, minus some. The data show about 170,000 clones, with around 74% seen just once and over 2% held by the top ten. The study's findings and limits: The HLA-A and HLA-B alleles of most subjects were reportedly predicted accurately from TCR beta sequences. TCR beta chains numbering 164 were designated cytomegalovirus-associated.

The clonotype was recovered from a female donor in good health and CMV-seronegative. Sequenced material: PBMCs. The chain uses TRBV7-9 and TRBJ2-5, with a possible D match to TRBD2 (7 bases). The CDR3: CAGLTGGGRGETQYF. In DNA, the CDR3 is TGTGCCGGACTAACTGGCGGGGGCCGCGGGGAGACCCAGTACTTC.